Sequencing of this T cell receptor beta chain was carried out in a study of neurological immune-mediated disorders. Study-level points and caveats: Sharing of CDR3 amino acid sequences among expanded clones across subjects was absent, suggesting private repertoires in all groups. Multiple sclerosis patients had less TCR clonal expansion than even healthy controls, unlike HTLV-1-associated myelopathy.

With 10-nucleotide random UMIs, 5'RACE was used to make the cDNA. One entry per CDR3 protein results from TCRdb running MiXCR on the 5' RACE reads. The sample carries tens of thousands of distinct CDR3 sequences, around 15% recorded once. Time point defined: longitudinal time-point 1 (baseline). From 2 million PBMCs stored at -80 C, the unsorted libraries were generated. This clonotype showed up many times. Its antigen is unidentified. Germline CDR1 and CDR2: DFQATT and SNEGSKA (reference sequence). V trimming: 3 bases; J trimming: 6 bases; junction bases outside the gene matches: 4. The CDR3 has 13 amino acids.

This chain joins TRBV20-1 and TRBJ2-7; TRBD2 matches at 11 bases. The receptor's source is a female donor with HTLV-1-associated myelopathy (HAM/TSP). Specimen: PBMCs. CDR3: CSARGTSGAEQYF. In DNA, the CDR3 is TGCAGTGCTAGGGGGACTAGCGGAGCCGAGCAGTACTTC.